The clone carrying this T cell receptor (beta chain) occurred many times. MiXCR was run by TCRdb on the 5' RACE reads, yielding one entry per CDR3 protein. The data show more than 15,000 distinct CDR3 sequences, around 10% seen once. This entry comes from a study of neurological immune-mediated disorders. The CDR3 has 12 amino acids. Looked up from germline, CDR1 is SQVTM and CDR2 is ANQGSEA. V lost 6 bases, J lost 2 bases, and 11 bases lay in between. The chain combines TRBV29-1 with TRBJ2-7; D is perhaps TRBD1 (5 bases). The TCR originated in a woman aged 45 to 65 in good health. The sequencing input was CD8+ T cells from blood. Here the CDR3 DNA reads TGCAGCGTATACGACAGTCCCTACGAGCAGTACTTC. Its protein product is CSVYDSPYEQYF.